The 9 T cell receptor beta chains presented below share a single source sample, sequenced in a study of tumor and adjacent non-tumor tissue in lung cancer. A modified ARM-PCR protocol with three rounds of nested PCR amplified TCRbeta. Each CDR3 protein is one row after TCRdb ran MiXCR on the multiplex PCR reads. The data hold about 200,000 distinct CDR3 sequences, with 71% observed a single time. The template was RNA from unsorted bulk tissue. The sample taken for sequencing was lung tumor tissue. Receptor source: a man aged 60-69 years with non-small cell lung cancer.

As to this clonotype: A read error is possible here, since a much larger clone lies one base away. This chain joins TRBV20-1 and TRBJ2-4; TRBD2 might be the D (5 bases). In germline, CDR1 is DFQATT, CDR2 SNEGSKA (reference sequence). Trimming removed 1 base at V and 3 bases at J, with 13 bases between. This CDR3 region has 15 residues. CDR3 sequence: CSARGLTRDKNIQYF. CDR3 DNA sequence: TGCAGTGCTAGAGGCCTAACTAGGGACAAAAACATTCAGTACTTC.

The chain joins TRBV4-2 to TRBJ1-2, with D perhaps TRBD1 (6 bases). CDR3 length equals 16 residues. Germline V gene sequence: CDR1 LGHNA, CDR2 YNFKEQ. The CDR3 nucleotides are TGTACCAACAGCCCCCCTGCGGGGACGGAGGGGGATTGCTACACCTTC. Protein sequence: CTNSPPAGTEGDCYTF.

To note about this clonotype: The CDR3 does not end in the conserved phenylalanine or tryptophan, so this is likely a read error. This chain links TRBV6-5 with TRBJ2-5, with 7 bases fitting TRBD2. CDR1 MNHEY and CDR2 SVGAGI come from the germline V gene. V lost 8 bases, J lost 9 bases, and 15 bases stayed unmatched. This CDR3 region has 14 residues. DNA for the CDR3: TGTGCCAGCTCTGATACCGGGACCGCGGGGGCCCAGTACATC. Protein sequence: CASSDTGTAGAQYI.

Details on this clonotype: This clone may be a read error of a much larger clone one base away. The chain carries TRBV4-3 and TRBJ1-1; TRBD1 might be the D (5 bases). Trimming removed 2 bases from V and 3 bases from J, with 13 bases in between. The germline V gene has CDR1 LGHNA and CDR2 YSLEER. CDR3 length: 15 amino acids. CDR3 nucleotide sequence: TGCGCCAGCAGCCAAAATTATCCGGGGGACACTGAAGCTTTCTTT. Translated, it gives CASSQNYPGDTEAFF.

Of note for this clonotype: A read error is likely, as this CDR3 ends without the conserved phenylalanine or tryptophan. The V call is TRBV6-5, the J call TRBJ2-7, with D perhaps given as TRBD1 or TRBD2 (5 bases each). The CDR3 runs 15 residues. The germline V gene encodes CDR1 MNHEY and CDR2 SVGAGI. The CDR3 coding sequence is TGTGTCAGCGGCAATGGGGGAATCACTTGCTACGAGCAGTACTTA. It specifies CVSGNGGITCYEQYL.

The chain is built from TRBV28 and TRBJ1-5, with 10 bases identical to TRBD1. After removal of 2 bases from V and 0 bases from J, the junction contained 10 bases not matched to a gene. CDR1 and CDR2 from the germline V gene are MDHEN and SYDVKM. The CDR3 consists of 19 residues. In nucleotides, the CDR3 is TGTGCCAGCAGTTTACCCGGGACAGGGGCGATATATAGCAATCAGCCCCAGCATTTT. As protein: CASSLPGTGAIYSNQPQHF.

Regarding this clonotype: The junction shows a germline mismatch at one end, possibly a read error. The gene calls are TRBV11-2 and TRBJ2-5, with 9 bases matching TRBD2. Germline CDR1 is SGHAT and CDR2 is FQNNGV. The length of the CDR3 is 16 residues. As DNA, the CDR3 is TGTACCAGCAGCTCATTTGCGGGGGGGCCCGGAGAGACCCGGTACTTC. Translation: CTSSSFAGGPGETRYF.

This chain uses TRBV6-5 with TRBJ2-5; perhaps D is TRBD1 or TRBD2 (5 bases each). CDR3 size: 15 residues. Germline V CDR1 and CDR2: MNHEY, SVGAGI. The ends were cut back, 10 bases at V and 5 bases at J, with 23 bases in the middle. In DNA, the CDR3 is TGTGCCATTAGTTACTCGGTTGGGGGTTTTGAGACCCAGTACTTC. It translates to CAISYSVGGFETQYF.

This clonotype was observed a few times. This chain connects TRBV5-4 to TRBJ2-5, with 14 positions matching TRBD2. V was pared by 5 bases and J by 5 bases, with 14 bases of the junction left unmatched. CDR3 length equals 18 residues. The germline V gene encodes CDR1 SGHNT and CDR2 YYREEE (reference sequence). CDR3 in amino acids: CASRTGTSGSPWTETQYF. CDR3 DNA: TGTGCCAGCAGAACCGGGACTAGCGGGAGTCCTTGGACGGAGACCCAGTACTTC.